The rows below give T cell receptor beta chains drawn from one sample of a study of T cell responses to AZD1222 COVID-19 vaccine. TCRdb's copy holds only in-frame clones and misses some; the assay was immunoSEQ multiplex PCR. This table has some 130,000 clones, roughly 90% appearing once. The specimen was peripheral blood, collected on day 0 of AZD1222 vaccination. The receptors were gathered from an adult in good health. The CDR3 runs from the conserved cysteine through the conserved F or W. The D gene is left open where the match is weak. Size is stated for part of the rows, as once, few or many counts, or as a class when the clone is expanded.

CASSESDRNYGYTF | TGCGCCAGCAGTGAGTCGGACAGAAACTATGGCTACACCTTC | - | - | TRBJ1-2 | TRBV10-1
CASSLRQRNTEAFF | TGCGCCAGCAGCTTAAGACAAAGGAACACTGAAGCTTTCTTT | - | - | TRBJ1-1 | TRBV5-1
CASGSWGVRDTGELFF | TGTGCCAGCGGCTCCTGGGGCGTAAGGGACACCGGGGAGCTGTTTTTT | - | - | TRBJ2-2 | TRBV2
CASSLLAGDQETQYF | TGTGCCAGCAGCTTACTAGCGGGGGACCAAGAGACCCAGTACTTC | TRBD2 | once | TRBJ2-5 | TRBV11-3
CASSLPGTGLTEAFF | TGTGCCAGCAGCTTACCCGGGACAGGGCTCACTGAAGCTTTCTTT | TRBD1 | - | TRBJ1-1 | TRBV7-9
CASSDQGQGWGEKLFF | TGTGCCAGCAGTGACCAAGGACAGGGGTGGGGTGAAAAACTGTTTTTT | TRBD1 | - | TRBJ1-4 | TRBV6-1
CASSLGTLSNQPQHF | TGTGCCAGCAGCTTGGGGACATTAAGCAATCAGCCCCAGCATTTT | - | - | TRBJ1-5 | TRBV5-6
CASSPTGTGNYGYTF | TGCGCCAGCAGCCCCACCGGGACAGGGAACTATGGCTACACCTTC | TRBD1 | - | TRBJ1-2 | TRBV4-1
CASSQAQTETFLEKLFF | TGTGCCAGCAGCCAAGCTCAGACTGAGACATTCTTAGAAAAACTGTTTTTT | - | few | TRBJ1-4 | TRBV3-1/TRBV3-2
CASSQDEEENYGYTF | TGCGCCAGCAGCCAAGATGAGGAGGAGAACTATGGCTACACCTTC | - | - | TRBJ1-2 | TRBV4-1